This T cell receptor beta chain stems from a study of human thymus T cells. General study points: The authors found apparently biased V and J gene usage in thymic and blood repertoires. As related research reported, thymic repertoires overlapped highly among unrelated individuals.

Using immunoSEQ multiplex PCR, the repertoire was profiled, and TCRdb retains in-frame clones only, with some absent. The sample holds approximately 70,000 clones, roughly 94% seen once. Details on this clone: As yet, its antigen is unknown.

V gave up 6 bases and J gave up 0 bases; unmatched junction bases: 13. CDR1 and CDR2 from the germline V gene are MNHEY and SMNVEV (reference sequence). CDR3 length: 19 amino acids. The thymus was resected at corrective cardiac surgery. Corrective surgery for congenital heart defects was being performed on the healthy Finnish infants who were the donors. Sequencing input: thymus tissue. This clonotype was sampled from a girl in the first two years of life with a congenital heart defect but otherwise immunologically healthy. The chain carries TRBV27 and TRBJ2-1, with TRBD2 matching 11 bases. CDR3 loop: CASSLRLAGQPSSYNEQFF. The CDR3 coding sequence is TGTGCCAGCAGCCTTCGACTAGCGGGACAACCGAGCTCCTACAATGAGCAGTTCTTC.